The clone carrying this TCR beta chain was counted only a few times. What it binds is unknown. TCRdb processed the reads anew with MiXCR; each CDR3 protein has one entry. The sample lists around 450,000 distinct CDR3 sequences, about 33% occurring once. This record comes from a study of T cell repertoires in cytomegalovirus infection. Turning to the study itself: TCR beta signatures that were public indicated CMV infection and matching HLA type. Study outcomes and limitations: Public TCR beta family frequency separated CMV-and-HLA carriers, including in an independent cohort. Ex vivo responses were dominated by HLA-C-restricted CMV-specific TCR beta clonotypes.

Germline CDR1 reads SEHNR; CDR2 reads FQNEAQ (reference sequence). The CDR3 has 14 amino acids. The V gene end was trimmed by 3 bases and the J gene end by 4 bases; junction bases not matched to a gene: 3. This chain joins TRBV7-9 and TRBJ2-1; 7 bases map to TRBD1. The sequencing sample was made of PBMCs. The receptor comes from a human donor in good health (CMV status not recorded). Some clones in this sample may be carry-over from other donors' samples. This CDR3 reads CASSLDRRYNEQFF. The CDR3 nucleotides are TGTGCCAGCAGCTTGGACAGGAGGTACAATGAGCAGTTCTTC.